A selection of T cell receptor beta chains follows, all from one sample in a study of blood T cell repertoires in COVID-19. The assay was immunoSEQ multiplex PCR, and TCRdb's table has in-frame clones only and misses some. The repertoire consists of approximately 200,000 clones, with around 85% occurring once and the leading ten covering 4.5% to 5.5%. Sequenced sample: peripheral blood. The receptors derive from a human donor in a cohort sampled during active COVID-19. The CDR3 runs from the conserved cysteine through the conserved F or W. Fields, in order: CDR3 DNA, CDR3 protein, D gene, J gene, clone size, CDR3 length, V gene. The D gene is left open where the match is weak. Clone size is stated in some rows and not others, as once, few, many or a class when expanded.

TGCGCCAGCAGCCAAGGGGACAGGGGGCCATACGAGCAGTACTTC CASSQGDRGPYEQYF TRBD1 TRBJ2-7 NA 15 TRBV4-3
TGCAGCGTTGAAGCGGCAGGGGATTCCTACGAGCAGTACTTC CSVEAAGDSYEQYF NA TRBJ2-7 many 14 TRBV29-1
TGTGCCATCAGTCCTGGGGCAGGGAGGGTAGGAGAGCAGTACTTC CAISPGAGRVGEQYF TRBD2 TRBJ2-7 NA 15 TRBV10-3
TGTGCCAGCAGCTTAGGGGGACAGGGTATTCTCTACGAGCAGTACTTC CASSLGGQGILYEQYF TRBD1 TRBJ2-7 NA 16 TRBV11-2
TGCGCCAGCAGCTTGGTTCCAGGGGCAAGCACAGATACGCAGTATTTT CASSLVPGASTDTQYF NA TRBJ2-3 NA 16 TRBV5-1
TGTGCCAGCAGCAGAGGACAGGGCCATAACACTGAAGCTTTCTTT CASSRGQGHNTEAFF TRBD1 TRBJ1-1 NA 15 TRBV7-9
TGCAGCGTTCCCGGGACAGGGGCGATCCTCTACACCTTC CSVPGTGAILYTF TRBD1 TRBJ1-2 many 13 TRBV29-1
TGTGCCAGCAGCCTCACAGGCACAGGGATCATGAACACTGAAGCTTTCTTT CASSLTGTGIMNTEAFF NA TRBJ1-1 NA 17 TRBV7-2
TGTGCCAGCAGTACAGGGGGCGGCAATCAGCCCCAGCATTTT CASSTGGGNQPQHF TRBD1 TRBJ1-5 NA 14 TRBV28
TGTGCCTGGAGCCCGGGACTGTCTAATGAAAAACTGTTTTTT CAWSPGLSNEKLFF NA TRBJ1-4 NA 14 TRBV30
TGTGCCACCAGTGACCCAAGACAGTCGAACACTGAAGCTTTCTTT CATSDPRQSNTEAFF NA TRBJ1-1 NA 15 TRBV24-1
TGTGCCAGCAGTGCCGGGAGGGCCGGGAATGAGCAGTTCTTC CASSAGRAGNEQFF TRBD2 TRBJ2-1 NA 14 TRBV2
TGTGCCAGCAGTGACATCAGTAGCGGGAGTATGAACGAGCAGTACTTC CASSDISSGSMNEQYF TRBD2 TRBJ2-7 NA 16 TRBV6-4
TGTGCCAGCAGTGAGAGGCAGGGGGGCACTGAAGCTTTCTTT CASSERQGGTEAFF TRBD1 TRBJ1-1 NA 14 TRBV2
TGTGCCAGCAGCCAAGATTTACTAGCGGGAGGGGACGAGCAGTACTTC CASSQDLLAGGDEQYF TRBD2 TRBJ2-7 NA 16 TRBV3-1/TRBV3-2
TGTGCCAGCAGTTCCCCCCACGCGGCTCTGAACACTGAAGCTTTCTTT CASSSPHAALNTEAFF NA TRBJ1-1 NA 16 TRBV28
TGTGCCAGCAGCGCCAGACTCGGCGTTTCAAGCGCTTTCTTT CASSARLGVSSAFF NA TRBJ1-1 NA 14 TRBV14
TGTGCCAGCAGTCCGCGAGGGTCCGGGTCTTTTTACGAGCAGTACTTC CASSPRGSGSFYEQYF NA TRBJ2-7 NA 16 TRBV28
TGTGCCACCAGATACAGGGCTGGAAACACCATATATTTT CATRYRAGNTIYF NA TRBJ1-3 few 13 TRBV24-1
TGCAGGTCAGAGAGGGTCGCTGAAGCTTTCTTT CRSERVAEAFF NA TRBJ1-1 NA 11 TRBV20-1
TGTGCCAGCAGCAGCCTAGCAGGAGTTTCTACGGAGCAGTACTTC CASSSLAGVSTEQYF NA TRBJ2-7 NA 15 TRBV7-3
TGTGCCAGCGGGGACAGGGCTATGAACACTGAAGCTTTCTTT CASGDRAMNTEAFF TRBD1 TRBJ1-1 NA 14 TRBV27
TGTGCCAGCAGTCCCCCCGCTCGGGACAGGGGGCGACCCGACAATCAGCCCCAGCATTTT CASSPPARDRGRPDNQPQHF TRBD1 TRBJ1-5 NA 20 TRBV28
TGTGCCAGCAGCGACCGGGACAGCTACGAGCAGTACTTC CASSDRDSYEQYF TRBD1 TRBJ2-7 few 13 TRBV6-5
TGCGCCAGCAGCTGGAATAGCGGGAGCTCCTACAATGAGCAGTTCTTC CASSWNSGSSYNEQFF TRBD2 TRBJ2-1 NA 16 TRBV5-1
TGTGCCAGCAGCACGTCGGGGGGTGGAGGAGAAAAACTGTTTTTT CASSTSGGGGEKLFF NA TRBJ1-4 NA 15 TRBV9
TGTGCCTGGAGTGTATGGGGGCAGGTGCAGTACTTC CAWSVWGQVQYF NA TRBJ2-7 NA 12 TRBV30
TGTGCCAGCTCACCTGGAAGGACTTATACCTACGAGCAGTACTTC CASSPGRTYTYEQYF NA TRBJ2-7 NA 15 TRBV18
TGTGCCAGTAGTATCTTGAGGGGGAGATCCGGGGAGCTGTTTTTT CASSILRGRSGELFF NA TRBJ2-2 few 15 TRBV19
TGTGCCAGCAGCTTAATCCCGTCCAGCGCCTACGAGCAGTACTTC CASSLIPSSAYEQYF NA TRBJ2-7 NA 15 TRBV7-9
TGTGCCAGCAGCCAGGGCAGGAACAATGAGCAGTTCTTC CASSQGRNNEQFF NA TRBJ2-1 few 13 TRBV7-6
TGTGCCAGCAGTACCGGATGGGAGGGGAACTATGGCTACACCTTC CASSTGWEGNYGYTF NA TRBJ1-2 NA 15 TRBV6-5
TGTGCCAGCACCCCACCGGGACTAGCGGGAGGGACGGGTGAGCAGTTCTTC CASTPPGLAGGTGEQFF TRBD2 TRBJ2-1 NA 17 TRBV6-2/TRBV6-3
TGTGCCAGCAGCTTAGCAGGGGCGGGCACCGGGGAGCTGTTTTTT CASSLAGAGTGELFF NA TRBJ2-2 NA 15 TRBV11-3
TGTGCCAGCAGCCCGTCCCCCTCGAACACTGAAGCTTTCTTT CASSPSPSNTEAFF NA TRBJ1-1 once 14 TRBV7-3
TGTGCCAGTGGGACTAGCGGGAGGGCCTACGAGCAGTACTTC CASGTSGRAYEQYF TRBD2 TRBJ2-7 NA 14 TRBV19
TGTGCCAGCAGCTTGCCGGCCTTGCCGGAGGGCTACACCTTC CASSLPALPEGYTF NA TRBJ1-2 few 14 TRBV5-4
TGTGCCAGCAGTGAATCGTTTGGGACAGGAGGATATGGCTACACCTTC CASSESFGTGGYGYTF TRBD1 TRBJ1-2 NA 16 TRBV6-1
TGTGCCAGCAGCCAAGAAGGACGGGGAGGGAATCAGCCCCAGCATTTT CASSQEGRGGNQPQHF NA TRBJ1-5 once 16 TRBV3-1/TRBV3-2
TGTGCCAGTCTAGACAGGGGCAACTATGGCTACACCTTC CASLDRGNYGYTF TRBD1 TRBJ1-2 NA 13 TRBV28
TGTGCCAGCAGTGAAGTTGGGCGAACTAGCGGGAGGGCCCACGAGCAGTACTTC CASSEVGRTSGRAHEQYF TRBD2 TRBJ2-7 NA 18 TRBV6-1
TGTGCCAGCAGCTTAGGGGGCCACTACGAGCAGTACTTC CASSLGGHYEQYF NA TRBJ2-7 NA 13 TRBV11-3
TGTGCCAGCACAATTACAGGGCCCTATGGCTACACCTTC CASTITGPYGYTF NA TRBJ1-2 NA 13 TRBV28
TGTGCCAGCAGTTTATTTGGTCGTGGAGACAGGGGGCTCGAGGAGCAGTACTTC CASSLFGRGDRGLEEQYF TRBD1 TRBJ2-7 NA 18 TRBV27
TGTGCCAGTAGTATGGGCAGTGGCTATGGCTACACCTTC CASSMGSGYGYTF NA TRBJ1-2 NA 13 TRBV19
TGTGCCAGCAGCCATATCGGACTAGCGGGAGTTTACGAGCAGTACTTC CASSHIGLAGVYEQYF TRBD2 TRBJ2-7 NA 16 TRBV4-2
TGTGCCAGCAGTTACATTGGGCAGGGGACTCAGCCCCAGCATTTT CASSYIGQGTQPQHF NA TRBJ1-5 NA 15 TRBV6-6
TGCGCCAGCAGCCAAGATAGGACAAGCTCCTACGAGCAGTACTTC CASSQDRTSSYEQYF NA TRBJ2-7 NA 15 TRBV4-3
TGTGCCATAACGGGGGGCACTGAAGCTTTCTTT CAITGGTEAFF NA TRBJ1-1 NA 11 TRBV15
TGTGCCAGCAGTTTATACGGGCTAGCGGGAGTAGAGACCCAGTACTTC CASSLYGLAGVETQYF TRBD2 TRBJ2-5 few 16 TRBV27
TGTGCCAGTAGTATGGGGCGGAGGAACACTGAAGCTTTCTTT CASSMGRRNTEAFF NA TRBJ1-1 NA 14 TRBV19
TGCGCCAGCAGCTTGGAAGGCGGCTCAAGTTGGAATGAGCAGTTCTTC CASSLEGGSSWNEQFF NA TRBJ2-1 NA 16 TRBV5-1
TGTGCCACCAGTGACACCCGAGGGACTAGCCGAAACACAGATACGCAGTATTTT CATSDTRGTSRNTDTQYF TRBD2 TRBJ2-3 NA 18 TRBV24-1